This T cell receptor beta chain was observed in a study of shared clonotypes between healthy human individuals. The assay ran at deep level. Sequenced by immunoSEQ multiplex PCR; TCRdb stores in-frame clones only, minus some. Of 450,000 to 500,000 clones in the sample, 70% to 85% were seen once. CDR3 size: 16 residues. The junction had 6 bases not matched to a gene; V was cut back by 6 bases and J by 2 bases. Per germline, CDR1 SGDLS and CDR2 YYNGEE. The donor population consisted of healthy HIV-negative adults with no recent acute infections or vaccinations. All donors were Caucasian adults living in Nashville, Tennessee.

The sequence came from a woman between 40 and 50 years old in good health. Some clones in this sample may be carry-over from other donors' samples. The chain joins TRBV9 to TRBJ2-1; 12 positions match TRBD2. Sequencing was carried out using PBMCs. The CDR3 here is CASTSGLAGPYNEQFF. In DNA form, the CDR3 reads TGTGCCAGCACCTCCGGACTAGCGGGACCCTACAATGAGCAGTTCTTC.